The clone carrying this TCR beta chain has a handful of counts. The data are from a study of blood T cells in healthy people across ages. V was trimmed by 5 bases and J by 5 bases, leaving 21 bases between them. Germline V gene lookup returns CDR1 SQVTM and CDR2 ANQGSEA. There are 15 residues in the CDR3. Alongside a J-beta primer mix, a sample-barcoded 5' primer served in a second PCR lasting roughly 7 to 12 cycles. Each cDNA molecule, via a template-switch adaptor with 12 random nucleotides, was tagged. MiXCR was run by TCRdb on the 5' RACE reads, yielding one entry per CDR3 protein. The sample includes around 1,800,000 distinct CDR3 sequences, about two fifths of them seen just once.

V gene TRBV29-1 combines with J gene TRBJ1-2, with a weak D call TRBD1 (5 bases). Material for sequencing was blood. This TCR derives from a human donor in good health. CDR3 loop: CSVFIPDKGPYGYTF. The CDR3 coding sequence is TGCAGCGTTTTCATTCCGGACAAGGGGCCTTATGGCTACACCTTC.